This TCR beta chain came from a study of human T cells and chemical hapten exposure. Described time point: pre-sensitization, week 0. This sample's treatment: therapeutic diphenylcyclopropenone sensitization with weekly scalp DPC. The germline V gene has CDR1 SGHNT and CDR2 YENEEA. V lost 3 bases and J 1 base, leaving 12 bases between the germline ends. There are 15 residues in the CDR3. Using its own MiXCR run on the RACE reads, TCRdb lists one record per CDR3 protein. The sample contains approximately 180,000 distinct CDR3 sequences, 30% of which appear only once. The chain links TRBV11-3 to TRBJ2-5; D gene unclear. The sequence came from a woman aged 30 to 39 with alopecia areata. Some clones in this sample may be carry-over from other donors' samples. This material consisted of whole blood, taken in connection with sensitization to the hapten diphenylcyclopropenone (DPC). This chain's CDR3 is CASSFSRPGQETQYF. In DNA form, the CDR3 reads TGTGCCAGCAGCTTCTCCAGGCCAGGCCAAGAGACCCAGTACTTC.